This T cell receptor beta chain was identified during a study of STAT5B mutations in CD4+ large granular lymphocyte leukemia. Study in general: Among healthy donors, a particular HLA allele went with more CDR3 'QG' motifs.

Sequenced by immunoSEQ multiplex PCR; TCRdb stores in-frame clones only, minus some. The data show some 34,000 clones, roughly 76% seen once. This CDR3 has 16 amino acids. Trimming removed 0 bases at V and 0 bases at J, with 11 bases between. CDR1 is LNHDA, CDR2 SQIVND, per germline (reference sequence). Details on this clone: Its target is not known.

Whole-study results and caveats: No patients shared main leukemic clonotypes, though 20% to 25% appeared at low frequency elsewhere. Patient CD4-sorted repertoires looked more clonal than healthy CD4+ repertoires, even without putative leukemic clones.

The TCR originated in a human donor in good health. The gene calls are TRBV19 and TRBJ1-2, with no clear D. Sequenced sample: CD4+ T cells from blood buffy coats. This chain's CDR3 is CASSIDIGVSNYGYTF. CDR3 nucleotide sequence: TGTGCCAGTAGTATAGATATCGGAGTATCTAACTATGGCTACACCTTC.